This T cell receptor (beta chain) was identified during a study of blood T cells in healthy people across ages. The study isolated at least 6 million PBMCs from each sample. Sample-barcoded 5' priming and a J-beta primer mix drove a second PCR of roughly 6 to 12 cycles. Each cDNA molecule received a tag from a template-switch adaptor that had 12 random nucleotides. Each CDR3 protein is one row after TCRdb ran MiXCR on the 5' RACE reads. The sample gives roughly 1,500,000 distinct CDR3 sequences, roughly 30% of which show up once; about 10% is in the top ten. The germline V and J ends were trimmed by 5 bases and 2 bases, with 17 bases remaining between them. Germline CDR1 reads MNHEY; CDR2 reads SMNVEV (reference sequence). The CDR3 spans 16 residues. In regard to this clonotype: The antigen remains unidentified.

Study-wide findings and caveats: In these data, TCR beta diversity tracked strongly with naive T cell percentage. It was the long-lived donors that had more naive CD4+ cells and higher diversity than aged donors.

The sequence was obtained from a woman younger than 45 in good health. Specimen: blood. This chain connects TRBV27 to TRBJ2-3, with TRBD2 as a possible D gene (5 bases). In DNA form, the CDR3 reads TGTGCCAGCAGTCCGTACGACCGGGGAGCCACAGATACGCAGTATTTT. Protein sequence: CASSPYDRGATDTQYF.